This is a list of T cell receptor beta chains from one sample in a study of T cell changes during pregnancy in multiple sclerosis. Sequenced by immunoSEQ multiplex PCR; TCRdb stores in-frame clones only, minus some. This sample carries nearly 110,000 clones, approximately 90% of them seen once, and the ten largest clones take more than 0.65%. The material sequenced was peripheral blood, taken in the third trimester of pregnancy. These receptors all stem from a female donor in good health, enrolled as a control in a pregnancy study. Both conserved end residues are part of each CDR3. A D gene is named only where the DNA matches it firmly. Rows give clone size only sometimes, using once, few, many, or a class for an expanded clone.

>-|TRBD2|TRBV5-1|TRBJ2-3
CASTSSGASTDTQYF
TGCGCCAGCACCTCTAGCGGGGCCAGCACAGATACGCAGTATTTT
>-|TRBD2|TRBV11-2|TRBJ2-1
CASSFGGGAYNEQFF
TGTGCCAGCAGCTTTGGCGGGGGGGCCTACAATGAGCAGTTCTTC
>-|-|TRBV15|TRBJ2-7
CATSDQVQLSSYEQYF
TGTGCCACCAGCGATCAAGTACAGCTAAGCTCCTACGAGCAGTACTTC
>-|TRBD1|TRBV9|TRBJ2-5
CASSFGQGAREAQYF
TGTGCCAGCAGCTTCGGACAGGGGGCTAGGGAGGCCCAGTACTTC
>-|-|TRBV2|TRBJ1-6
CASATDSSYNSPLHF
TGTGCCAGCGCCACCGACAGCTCCTATAATTCACCCCTCCACTTT
>once|-|TRBV5-6|TRBJ1-1
CASSRGGVNTEAFF
TGTGCCAGCAGCAGGGGGGGAGTGAACACTGAAGCTTTCTTT
>-|TRBD1|TRBV2|TRBJ1-5
CASSLSPWTGSGRNQPQHF
TGTGCCAGCTCGCTCTCCCCCTGGACAGGGTCCGGTCGCAATCAGCCCCAGCATTTT
>-|-|TRBV29-1|TRBJ1-1
CSVVGGTEAFF
TGCAGCGTTGTCGGGGGCACTGAAGCTTTCTTT
>-|TRBD1|TRBV27|TRBJ2-7
CASSTGGMGYEQYF
TGTGCCAGCAGCACAGGGGGCATGGGGTACGAGCAGTACTTC
>-|-|TRBV29-1|TRBJ1-2
CSVLLALGYTF
TGCAGCGTCCTCTTGGCCCTTGGCTACACCTTC
>-|-|TRBV27|TRBJ1-2
CASSFRGRGGYTF
TGTGCCAGCAGTTTCCGGGGTCGAGGAGGCTACACCTTC
>once|TRBD2|TRBV7-2|TRBJ2-3
CASSSNSGGGTDTQYF
TGTGCCAGCAGCTCAAATAGCGGGGGGGGCACAGATACGCAGTATTTT
>few|TRBD1|TRBV10-3|TRBJ1-1
CATRDSLNTEAFF
TGTGCCACCCGGGACAGCTTGAACACTGAAGCTTTCTTT
>-|TRBD2|TRBV5-1|TRBJ2-3
CASSLAGAGGSDTQYF
TGCGCCAGCAGCTTGGCCGGGGCGGGGGGCTCGGATACGCAGTATTTT
>-|TRBD1|TRBV4-2|TRBJ1-4
CASSQTTGQGRANEKLFF
TGTGCCAGCAGCCAAACGACAGGGCAGGGTCGAGCTAATGAAAAACTGTTTTTT
>-|TRBD1|TRBV13|TRBJ1-3
CASSLRGGADTIYF
TGTGCCAGCAGCCTCAGAGGGGGCGCGGACACCATATATTTT
>-|TRBD2|TRBV5-4|TRBJ2-2
CASSPGTSSTGELFF
TGTGCCAGCAGTCCCGGGACTAGCAGCACCGGGGAGCTGTTTTTT
>-|TRBD1|TRBV9|TRBJ1-6
CASSIGDRETPLHF
TGTGCCAGCAGCATCGGGGACAGGGAGACACCCCTCCACTTT
>-|TRBD2|TRBV7-2|TRBJ2-7
CASSLASGGAYEQYF
TGTGCCAGCAGCTTAGCTAGCGGGGGGGCCTACGAGCAGTACTTC
>-|TRBD1|TRBV30|TRBJ1-5
CAWSDEQGPNQPQHF
TGTGCCTGGAGCGACGAACAGGGGCCCAATCAGCCCCAGCATTTT
>-|TRBD2|TRBV2|TRBJ2-1
CASSEMGTSLYNEQFF
TGTGCCAGCAGTGAGATGGGGACTAGCCTCTACAATGAGCAGTTCTTC
>-|TRBD1|TRBV11-2|TRBJ2-5
CASSLGAGGGRETQYF
TGTGCCAGCAGTTTAGGGGCAGGGGGCGGACGAGAGACCCAGTACTTC
>-|-|TRBV30|TRBJ1-1
CAWTLGGASEAFF
TGTGCCTGGACCTTGGGGGGAGCCTCTGAAGCTTTCTTT
>-|TRBD1|TRBV11-3|TRBJ1-1
CASSTGTGGPWAFF
TGTGCCAGCAGCACTGGGACAGGGGGCCCGTGGGCTTTCTTT
>-|TRBD1|TRBV10-3|TRBJ1-1
CAISETPGGQEAFF
TGTGCCATCAGTGAGACCCCAGGGGGCCAGGAAGCTTTCTTT
>-|TRBD2|TRBV6-4|TRBJ2-1
CASRRKTSGDYNEQFF
TGTGCCAGCAGGAGAAAAACTAGCGGGGATTACAATGAGCAGTTCTTC
>-|TRBD2|TRBV6-1|TRBJ2-1
CASSETSGGARNPQFF
TGTGCCAGCAGTGAAACTAGCGGGGGGGCTCGAAACCCGCAGTTCTTC
>once|TRBD1|TRBV19|TRBJ1-4
CASSTLTGDNEKLFF
TGTGCCAGTAGCACCTTGACAGGGGATAATGAAAAACTGTTTTTT
>once|-|TRBV11-3|TRBJ2-7
CASSLDGGAPKRPYEQYF
TGTGCCAGCAGCTTAGATGGTGGGGCCCCAAAACGTCCCTACGAGCAGTACTTC
>-|TRBD1|TRBV6-4|TRBJ1-5
CASSRDSYQPQHF
TGTGCCAGCAGCAGGGACAGCTATCAGCCCCAGCATTTT
>-|-|TRBV14|TRBJ2-7
CASSLPGGYEQYF
TGTGCCAGCAGCCTCCCCGGCGGCTACGAGCAGTACTTC
>few|-|TRBV6-5|TRBJ1-1
CASSFQGLGTEAFF
TGTGCCAGCAGTTTTCAGGGGCTTGGCACTGAAGCTTTCTTT
>-|TRBD1|TRBV5-4|TRBJ2-3
CASSPGTGGRDTQYF
TGTGCCAGCAGCCCAGGGACAGGGGGCAGGGATACGCAGTATTTT
>-|TRBD1|TRBV2|TRBJ1-5
CASTYRGRSNQPQHF
TGTGCCAGCACTTACAGGGGGCGAAGCAATCAGCCCCAGCATTTT
>-|-|TRBV7-9|TRBJ1-2
CASSSQGLDYGYTF
TGTGCCAGCAGCTCGCAGGGCCTGGACTATGGCTACACCTTC
>-|-|TRBV7-3|TRBJ1-5
CASSFTGDTGSNQPQHF
TGTGCCAGCAGCTTCACCGGGGACACGGGTAGCAATCAGCCCCAGCATTTT
>-|-|TRBV19|TRBJ1-5
CASSIDLDRYQPQHF
TGTGCCAGTAGTATAGATCTAGACCGGTATCAGCCCCAGCATTTT
>-|TRBD2|TRBV11-3|TRBJ2-1
CASSLDPSSGGNEQFF
TGTGCCAGCAGCTTAGATCCGTCTAGCGGGGGAAATGAGCAGTTCTTC
>-|TRBD1|TRBV27|TRBJ1-1
CASSFLGTVNTEAFF
TGTGCCAGCAGTTTCCTTGGGACAGTGAACACTGAAGCTTTCTTT
>-|-|TRBV7-9|TRBJ1-1
CASSLNEAGATGAFF
TGTGCCAGCAGCTTAAATGAGGCAGGGGCAACAGGAGCTTTCTTT
>-|-|TRBV7-9|TRBJ1-3
CAIPSPGFGDTIYF
TGTGCCATCCCCTCCCCAGGGTTTGGGGACACCATATATTTT
>once|-|TRBV7-9|TRBJ1-5
CASSLDRNQPQHF
TGTGCCAGCAGCTTAGACAGAAATCAGCCCCAGCATTTT
>-|TRBD2|TRBV28|TRBJ2-3
CASSLGGLAGAGDTQYF
TGTGCCAGCAGTTTAGGGGGACTAGCGGGGGCAGGGGATACGCAGTATTTT
>-|-|TRBV19|TRBJ2-7
CASSISPDSYEQYF
TGTGCCAGTAGTATAAGTCCAGACTCCTACGAGCAGTACTTC
>once|-|TRBV5-4|TRBJ1-3
CASSLAGDSGNTIYF
TGTGCCAGCAGCCTAGCTGGGGATTCAGGAAACACCATATATTTT
>-|TRBD2|TRBV9|TRBJ2-5
CASSDPGLAGGETQYF
TGTGCCAGCAGCGATCCGGGACTAGCGGGGGGGGAGACCCAGTACTTC
>few|-|TRBV9|TRBJ1-6
CASSVDGTSGGSPLHF
TGTGCCAGCAGCGTAGATGGGACATCCGGCGGGTCACCCCTCCACTTT
>-|-|TRBV30|TRBJ1-1
CAWGGRNTEAFF
TGTGCCTGGGGGGGCCGAAACACTGAAGCTTTCTTT
>-|-|TRBV5-4|TRBJ1-1
CASSFKGGYTEAFF
TGTGCCAGCAGCTTTAAGGGGGGGTACACTGAAGCTTTCTTT
>-|TRBD1|TRBV25-1|TRBJ2-1
CASSDKGTGSGNEQFF
TGTGCCAGCAGTGATAAGGGGACAGGGTCGGGAAATGAGCAGTTCTTC
>-|TRBD1|TRBV11-2|TRBJ1-3
CASAGRPGQGYSGNTIYF
TGTGCCAGCGCTGGCAGGCCGGGACAGGGTTACTCTGGAAACACCATATATTTT
>-|TRBD1|TRBV28|TRBJ2-7
CASSLPLTFGQGDHEQYF
TGTGCCAGCAGTTTACCACTAACCTTCGGACAGGGAGATCACGAGCAGTACTTC
>-|TRBD2|TRBV7-3|TRBJ2-1
CASSRGVDNEQFF
TGTGCCAGCAGCCGGGGGGTGGACAATGAGCAGTTCTTC
>-|TRBD1|TRBV27|TRBJ1-2
CASSLLQGRQYGYTF
TGTGCCAGCAGTTTACTACAGGGGAGGCAGTATGGCTACACCTTC
>-|TRBD1|TRBV6-5|TRBJ1-1
CATHGQGARTEAFF
TGTGCCACTCATGGGCAGGGGGCGAGGACTGAAGCTTTCTTT
>-|TRBD1|TRBV19|TRBJ2-2
CASSMFFQGATGELFF
TGTGCCAGTAGTATGTTCTTCCAGGGGGCCACCGGGGAGCTGTTTTTT
>once|TRBD1|TRBV7-3|TRBJ2-1
CASSSPGGGNDEQFF
TGTGCCAGCAGCTCCCCAGGGGGTGGGAACGATGAGCAGTTCTTC
>once|TRBD1|TRBV7-9|TRBJ2-7
CASSPGQGAFYEQYF
TGTGCCAGCAGCCCTGGACAGGGAGCCTTCTACGAGCAGTACTTC
>-|-|TRBV11-2|TRBJ1-1
CASSLISTEAFF
TGTGCCAGCAGCTTAATTAGCACTGAAGCTTTCTTT
>-|-|TRBV18|TRBJ1-4
CASSRDSNEKLFF
TGTGCCAGCTCAAGGGACTCCAATGAAAAACTGTTTTTT